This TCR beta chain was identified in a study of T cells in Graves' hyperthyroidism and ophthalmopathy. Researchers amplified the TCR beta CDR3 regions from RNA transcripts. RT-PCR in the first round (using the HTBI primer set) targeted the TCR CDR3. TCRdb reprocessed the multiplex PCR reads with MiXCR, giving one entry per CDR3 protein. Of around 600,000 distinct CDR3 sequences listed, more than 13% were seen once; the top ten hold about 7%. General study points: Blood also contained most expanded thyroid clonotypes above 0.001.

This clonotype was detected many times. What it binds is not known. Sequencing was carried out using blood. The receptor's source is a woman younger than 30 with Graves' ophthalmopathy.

CDR3 nucleotides: TGTGCCTGGAACAGGGAGAGCTCCTACGAGCAGTACTTC. Its translation: CAWNRESSYEQYF. The gene calls are TRBV30 and TRBJ2-7; the D gene is possibly TRBD1 (6 bases). The CDR3 totals 13 residues. V was cut by 4 bases and J by 0 bases, with 10 bases left in between. Germline CDR1 is GTSNPN and CDR2 is SVGIG (reference sequence). Supplemented by reference TRBV30 and TRBJ2-7, the full variable domain reads SQTIHQWPATLVQPVGSPLSLECTVEGTSNPNLYWYRQAAGRGLQLLFYSVGIGQISSEVPQNLSASRPQDRQFILSSKKLLLSDSGFYLCAWNRESSYEQYFGPGTRLTVT.